Presented here are 2 T cell receptor beta chains from one specimen sequenced in a study of technical replicates of blood from several donors. Libraries were prepared by immunoSEQ multiplex PCR; TCRdb keeps only in-frame clonotypes and omits some of them. The table includes fewer than 100,000 clones, 89% detected once. Material: T cells isolated from PBMCs. The receptors stem from a human donor in good health.

This chain joins TRBV6-5 and TRBJ2-1; 11 nucleotides line up with TRBD2. J was trimmed by 9 bases and V by 5 bases; bases with no gene match: 6. Germline V gene sequence: CDR1 MNHEY, CDR2 SVGAGI. The CDR3 runs 14 residues. The chain's CDR3 is CASSPLAGGGEQFF. The CDR3 DNA sequence: TGTGCCAGCAGTCCGCTAGCGGGAGGCGGTGAGCAGTTCTTC.

The rearrangement links TRBV7-8 to TRBJ1-1, with D possibly matching TRBD1 (6 bases). Trimming removed 1 base from V and 6 bases from J, with 9 bases in between. Germline V gene data show CDR1 as SGHVS and CDR2 as FQNEAQ. CDR3 length: 13 amino acids. Here the CDR3 DNA reads TGTGCCAGCAGCTTAGTTGGGGGCTCTGAAGCTTTCTTT. Its protein is CASSLVGGSEAFF.